These 17 T cell receptor beta chains were sequenced from one sample in a study of graft-versus-host responses after intestinal transplantation. Sequencing was performed with immunoSEQ multiplex PCR; in TCRdb, only in-frame clones are kept and a portion is missing. The data contain about 71,000 clones, about 90% of them singletons. Their target antigens are unknown. Sequenced here: unstimulated CD8+ T cells sorted from spleen or lymph node cells, sampled before intestinal transplant. Receptors were obtained from a human donor who received an intestinal transplant.

The chain couples TRBV13 to TRBJ2-5, with TRBD2 identical over 13 bases. With V trimmed by 4 bases and J by 5 bases, 4 bases remained unmatched. The CDR3 loop spans 15 amino acids. Germline V lookup: CDR1 PRHDT, CDR2 FYEKMQ (reference sequence). The CDR3 bases are TGTGCCAGCAGCTCCACTAGCGGGGGGGAGGAGACCCAGTACTTC. It yields the protein CASSSTSGGEETQYF.

This chain links TRBV29-1 with TRBJ1-2; the D gene is possibly TRBD1 (5 bases). The CDR3 is 11 residues long. V was trimmed by 3 bases and J by 6 bases, leaving 8 bases between them. CDR1 and CDR2 (germline): SQVTM, ANQGSEA. The CDR3 nucleotides read TGCAGCGTTGACCCAGGGAATGGCTACACCTTC. Its protein product is CSVDPGNGYTF.

The genes are TRBV6-1 and TRBJ2-5, with D possibly matching TRBD1 (6 bases). CDR1 MNHNS and CDR2 SASEGT come from the germline V gene. The CDR3 extends over 14 amino acids. V was clipped by 2 bases and J by 0 bases, with 7 bases between them. The CDR3 region has the DNA TGTGCCAGCAGTGAATGGGACAACCAAGAGACCCAGTACTTC. Its protein product is CASSEWDNQETQYF.

The rearrangement joins TRBV7-6 to TRBJ2-7; D gene unclear. Germline V gene lookup returns CDR1 SGHVS and CDR2 FNYEAQ. The CDR3 spans 12 residues. The V and J ends lost 2 bases and 3 bases respectively, with 5 bases between them. CDR3 protein: CASSLPGYEQYF. Here the CDR3 DNA reads TGTGCCAGCAGCTTACCAGGCTACGAGCAGTACTTC.

The chain combines TRBV9 with TRBJ2-3; 7 bases line up with TRBD2. Germline trimming cut 3 bases from V and 0 bases from J; bases unmatched to any gene: 4. The germline gives CDR1 SGDLS, CDR2 YYNGEE. The CDR3 is made up of 15 amino acids. The CDR3 nucleotides are TGTGCCAGCAGCGACCCGGGAGGAAGCACAGATACGCAGTATTTT. This translates into CASSDPGGSTDTQYF.

The gene calls are TRBV9 and TRBJ2-7, with 7 bases aligning to TRBD2. This CDR3 spans 14 amino acids. In germline, CDR1 is SGDLS, CDR2 YYNGEE. The junction had 7 bases not matched to a gene; V was cut back by 4 bases and J by 3 bases. The CDR3 spells CASSPEGGGYEQYF. The DNA of the CDR3 is TGTGCCAGCAGCCCCGAGGGCGGGGGCTACGAGCAGTACTTC.

V and J are TRBV5-4 and TRBJ2-3; D unresolved. CDR3 length: 15 residues. Germline loops: CDR1 SGHNT, CDR2 YYREEE (reference sequence). V lost 1 base and J lost 2, with 11 bases in between. The CDR3 is CASSLSAEDTDTQYF. In DNA, the CDR3 is TGTGCCAGCAGCTTGTCGGCGGAAGACACAGATACGCAGTATTTT.

This clone was seen a single time. The chain employs TRBV7-8 and TRBJ2-7, with 9 bases matching TRBD1. The CDR3 is 11 residues long. The V segment lost 8 bases and the J segment 7 bases; nucleotides outside the gene matches: 3. From germline, CDR1 is SGHVS and CDR2 FQNEAQ. As DNA, the CDR3 is TGTGCCAGCGCGACAGGGGGTGAGCAGTACTTC. It encodes CASATGGEQYF. Variable domain in full (rest from reference TRBV7-8 and TRBJ2-7): GAGVSQSPRYKVAKRGQDVALRCDPISGHVSLFWYQQALGQGPEFLTYFQNEAQLDKSGLPSDRFFAERPEGSVSTLKIQRTQQEDSAVYLCASATGGEQYFGPGTRLTVT.

This rearrangement joins TRBV4-1 to TRBJ1-5, with unresolved D. The CDR3 extends over 13 amino acids. Trimming cost V 0 bases and J 6 bases, with 6 bases left between them. Germline CDR1 is MGHRA and CDR2 is YSYEKL. In nucleotides, the CDR3 is TGCGCCAGCAGCCAAGATCTTGTTCAGCCCCAGCATTTT. Protein: CASSQDLVQPQHF.

This clone was picked up one time. V usage is TRBV2 and J usage is TRBJ2-5, with 7 bases that match TRBD1. J was trimmed by 4 bases and V by 6 bases; bases with no gene match: 8. The CDR3 consists of 14 residues. CDR1 is SNHLY, CDR2 FYNNEI, per germline. DNA for the CDR3: TGTGCCAGCAGAAATACAGGGGCCCGAGAGACCCAGTACTTC. It codes for CASRNTGARETQYF.

A remark on this clone: Other DNA sequences from this sample encode an identical CDR3 as well. The chain uses TRBV11-2 and TRBJ2-7; 8 bases agree with TRBD1. The CDR3 is made up of 15 amino acids. Trimming took 1 base from V and 3 from J; bases not matched to a gene: 5. Germline CDR1 SGHAT, CDR2 FQNNGV. The CDR3 DNA is TGTGCCAGCAGCTTAGGGGCAGGGGGCGGCTACGAGCAGTACTTC. It translates to CASSLGAGGGYEQYF.

This rearrangement joins TRBV14 to TRBJ2-2, with TRBD1 as a possible D gene (6 bases). Between the trimmed V and J ends, which lost 0 bases and 6 bases, there was a span of 14 bases. The length of the CDR3 is 16 residues. CDR1 and CDR2 from the germline V gene are SGHDN and FVKESK. This CDR3 is CASSQDLGTFPGELFF. The DNA for the CDR3 is TGTGCCAGCAGCCAAGACCTCGGGACATTCCCCGGGGAGCTGTTTTTT.

V is TRBV5-1 and J is TRBJ1-6; D ambiguous. CDR1 and CDR2 (germline): SGHRS, YFSETQ. This CDR3 comprises 14 residues. With 0 bases removed from V and 8 bases from J, the gap between germline ends came to 9 bases. The CDR3 nucleotides are TGCGCCAGCAGCTTGGGACACGCTGATTCACCCCTCCACTTT. Its protein is CASSLGHADSPLHF.

The chain combines TRBV18 with TRBJ1-4; D gene ambiguous. In germline, CDR1 is KGHSH, CDR2 LQKENI. Trimming cost V 5 bases and J 2 bases, with 9 bases left between them. The CDR3 length is 14 residues. The CDR3 sequence is CASSTDLTNEKLFF. The CDR3 coding sequence is TGTGCCAGCTCAACAGATCTCACTAATGAAAAACTGTTTTTT.

The rearrangement links TRBV9 to TRBJ1-1; D unresolved. The CDR3 loop spans 13 amino acids. The germline V gene has CDR1 SGDLS and CDR2 YYNGEE. V lost 0 bases and J lost 3, with 6 bases in between. The CDR3, as DNA: TGTGCCAGCAGCGTAGGGGCAGACACTGAAGCTTTCTTT. Its translation is CASSVGADTEAFF. Using reference TRBV9 and TRBJ1-1 for the parts outside the CDR3, the full variable domain is DSGVTQTPKHLITATGQRVTLRCSPRSGDLSVYWYQQSLDQGLQFLIQYYNGEERAKGNILERFSAQQFPDLHSELNLSSLELGDSALYFCASSVGADTEAFFGQGTRLTVV.

This chain uses TRBV27 with TRBJ2-7, with TRBD2 as a possible D gene (5 bases). Germline V CDR1 and CDR2: MNHEY, SMNVEV (reference sequence). The CDR3 loop spans 13 amino acids. V was clipped by 8 bases and J by 1 base, with 12 bases between them. CDR3 loop: CASAPGGSYEQYF. The CDR3 DNA follows: TGTGCCAGCGCCCCAGGAGGATCCTACGAGCAGTACTTC.

The chain couples TRBV6-6 to TRBJ1-5, with 7 positions matching TRBD1. V shed 8 bases and J 1 base; nucleotides not matched to a gene: 5. CDR3 size: 14 residues. Germline CDR1 MNHNY, CDR2 SVGAGI (reference sequence). Here the CDR3 DNA reads TGTGCCAGCTGGACAGGTGGAAGCAATCAGCCCCAGCATTTT. Translated: CASWTGGSNQPQHF.